This T cell receptor (beta chain) derives from a study of T-cell memory formation after mild COVID-19. Study-level points and caveats: Later expanders leaned CD4+, whereas day 15 to 85 contracting clones were balanced CD4/CD8.

The sample holds a few counts of this clonotype. As yet, its antigen is unknown. Libraries for TCRalpha and TCRbeta carried sample barcodes and unique molecular identifiers via 5'RACE. TCRdb reprocessed the 5' RACE reads via MiXCR and lists one record per CDR3 protein. The data show about 150,000 distinct CDR3 sequences, roughly 15% seen once. The V end was cut by 6 bases, the J end by 6 bases, with 28 bases between. The CDR3 is 18 amino acids. CDR1 and CDR2 (germline): SGHRS, YFSETQ. The receptor was derived from an adult woman who had mild COVID-19 (a few samples of this study predate the infection). Cell type and time point are not known. The rearrangement links TRBV5-1 to TRBJ2-1; D perhaps matches TRBD1 (6 bases). Specimen: PBMCs or a T cell subset sorted from them (not recorded which). The CDR3 is CASTFMATGDNVGNEQFF. CDR3 in DNA: TGCGCCAGCACCTTTATGGCGACAGGTGACAACGTAGGCAATGAGCAGTTCTTC.